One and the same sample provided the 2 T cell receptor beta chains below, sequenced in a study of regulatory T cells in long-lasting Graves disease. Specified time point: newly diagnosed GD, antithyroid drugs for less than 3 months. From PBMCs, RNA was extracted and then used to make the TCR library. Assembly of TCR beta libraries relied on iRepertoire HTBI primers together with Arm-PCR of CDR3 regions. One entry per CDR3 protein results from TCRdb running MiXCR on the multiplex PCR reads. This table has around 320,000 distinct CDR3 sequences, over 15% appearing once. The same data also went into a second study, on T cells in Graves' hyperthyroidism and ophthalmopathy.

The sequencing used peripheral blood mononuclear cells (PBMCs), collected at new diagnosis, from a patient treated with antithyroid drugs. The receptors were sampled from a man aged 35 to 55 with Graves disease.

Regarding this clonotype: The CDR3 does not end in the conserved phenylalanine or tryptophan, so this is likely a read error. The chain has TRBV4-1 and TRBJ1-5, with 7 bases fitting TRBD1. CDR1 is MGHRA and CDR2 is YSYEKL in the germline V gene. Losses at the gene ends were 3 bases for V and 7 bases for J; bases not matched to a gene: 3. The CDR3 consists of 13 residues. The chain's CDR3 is CASSQGTVQPQHS. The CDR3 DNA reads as TGCGCCAGCAGCCAGGGGACAGTCCAGCCCCAGCATTCT.

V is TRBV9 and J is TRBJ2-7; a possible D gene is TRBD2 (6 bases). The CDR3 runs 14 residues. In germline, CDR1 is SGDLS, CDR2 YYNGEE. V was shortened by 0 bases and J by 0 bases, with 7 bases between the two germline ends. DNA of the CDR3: TGTGCCAGCAGCGTAGTCGGGAGCTCCTACGAGCAGTACTTC. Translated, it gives CASSVVGSSYEQYF. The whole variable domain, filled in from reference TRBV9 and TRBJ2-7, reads DSGVTQTPKHLITATGQRVTLRCSPRSGDLSVYWYQQSLDQGLQFLIQYYNGEERAKGNILERFSAQQFPDLHSELNLSSLELGDSALYFCASSVVGSSYEQYFGPGTRLTVT.